The 16 T cell receptor beta chains listed next were all sequenced from one sample in a study of CXCR3-negative and CXCR3-positive naive CD8 T cells. Notes on the study in general: Naive cells that were CXCR3-positive had more hydrophobic TRB CDR3s (compared with CXCR3-negative naive cells).

For these receptors, no antigen is known. UMI-labeled 5' RACE TRB cDNA libraries were prepared from the cells. TCRdb re-called the 5' RACE reads; one entry per CDR3 protein, DNA not given. This sample contains about 150,000 distinct CDR3 sequences. Sequenced input: naive CXCR3+ CD8+ T cells from blood. Stated subset: CD45RO-CCR7+CD27+CD95- naive CD8+ T cells expressing CXCR3 (TNR3+). The receptors were sampled from a human donor in good health. Some clones in this sample may be carry-over from other donors' samples.

The CDR3 loop reads CASSLGAVYSTDTQYF. The chain uses TRBV6-2 or TRBV6-3 and TRBJ2-3; TCRdb outputs TRBD1, but without DNA this stays unchecked. The CDR3 loop spans 16 amino acids. Per the germline V gene, CDR1 is MNHEY and CDR2 is SVGEGT.

The chain is built from TRBV5-1 and TRBJ2-1; TCRdb calls TRBD1, which cannot be checked without DNA. The CDR3 consists of 12 residues. Germline V gene data show CDR1 as SGHRS and CDR2 as YFSETQ. CDR3 sequence reads: CASSPGMGEQFF.

The V call is TRBV11-2, the J call TRBJ1-1. CDR1 and CDR2 from the germline V gene are SGHAT and FQNNGV. This CDR3 spans 17 amino acids. The CDR3 protein is CASSSGLGRYVESEAFF.

The genes are TRBV5-1 and TRBJ2-7. The CDR3 spans 13 residues. Germline V gene lookup returns CDR1 SGHRS and CDR2 YFSETQ. The CDR3 protein is CASSLALAAEQYF.

This rearrangement joins TRBV27 to TRBJ1-1; TCRdb's D call, TRBD1, is unchecked because there is no DNA. This CDR3 has 14 residues. Looked up from germline, CDR1 is MNHEY and CDR2 is SMNVEV (reference sequence). This chain's CDR3 is CASGPGGLGTEAFF.

This chain connects TRBV28 to TRBJ2-3. This CDR3 has 14 amino acids. Germline-derived CDR1 and CDR2 are MDHEN and SYDVKM. CDR3 sequence reads: CASSFLARTDTQYF.

V is TRBV28 and J is TRBJ2-1; the TCRdb D gene call, TRBD2, has no DNA to confirm it. CDR3 size: 15 residues. Per germline, CDR1 MDHEN and CDR2 SYDVKM. CDR3 region: CASGREEEIYNEQFF.

V usage is TRBV5-1 and J usage is TRBJ1-1; the TCRdb D gene call, TRBD1, has no DNA to confirm it. Germline CDR1 is SGHRS and CDR2 is YFSETQ. This CDR3 has 16 amino acids. CDR3 loop: CASSWGQGERNTEAFF.

This chain joins TRBV28 and TRBJ2-7. The CDR3 extends over 16 amino acids. Germline lookup yields CDR1 MDHEN and CDR2 SYDVKM. CDR3 amino acids: CASTEGEVGLPYEQYF.

The chain is built from TRBV12-3 or TRBV12-4 and TRBJ2-5; TCRdb designates TRBD1, a call that cannot be tested without DNA. The CDR3 totals 15 residues. CDR3 residues: CASSLPGQGVWTQYF.

CDR3 amino acids: CASSFSGKETQYF. This chain connects TRBV7-3 to TRBJ2-5. Germline loops: CDR1 SGHTA, CDR2 FQGTGA. CDR3 size: 13 residues.

The gene calls are TRBV30 and TRBJ2-1; TCRdb outputs TRBD2, but without DNA this stays unchecked. Germline assignment: CDR1 GTSNPN and CDR2 SVGIG (reference sequence). This CDR3 is 17 amino acids long. The CDR3 sequence: CAWIRGLAGDTYNEQFF. The full variable domain, its missing parts supplied by reference TRBV30 and TRBJ2-1, is SQTIHQWPATLVQPVGSPLSLECTVEGTSNPNLYWYRQAAGRGLQLLFYSVGIGQISSEVPQNLSASRPQDRQFILSSKKLLLSDSGFYLCAWIRGLAGDTYNEQFFGPGTRLTVL.

The chain links TRBV15 to TRBJ2-1; the TRBD1 assignment by TCRdb is unverifiable without DNA. This CDR3 contains 15 residues. CDR1 is LNHNV, CDR2 YYDKDF, per germline (reference sequence). CDR3 region: CATSPGQAPADEQFF.

The CDR3 loop is CAARTGGVNTEAFF. The J gene is TRBJ1-1, the V gene TRBV19; checking the TCRdb D call of TRBD1 is not possible without DNA. Looked up from germline, CDR1 is LNHDA and CDR2 is SQIVND (reference sequence). This CDR3 region has 14 residues.

The chain combines TRBV10-3 with TRBJ1-2; TCRdb reports TRBD1, a call that lacks DNA to check it against. The CDR3 has 13 residues. Germline values: CDR1 ENHRY, CDR2 SYGVKD. CDR3 loop: CASQGAEHYGYTF.

The CDR3 region is CSARVAGPSSYEQYF. The genes are TRBV20-1 and TRBJ2-7; with no DNA, the TCRdb D assignment of TRBD2 cannot be verified. CDR1 and CDR2 from the germline V gene are DFQATT and SNEGSKA (reference sequence). This CDR3 comprises 15 residues.